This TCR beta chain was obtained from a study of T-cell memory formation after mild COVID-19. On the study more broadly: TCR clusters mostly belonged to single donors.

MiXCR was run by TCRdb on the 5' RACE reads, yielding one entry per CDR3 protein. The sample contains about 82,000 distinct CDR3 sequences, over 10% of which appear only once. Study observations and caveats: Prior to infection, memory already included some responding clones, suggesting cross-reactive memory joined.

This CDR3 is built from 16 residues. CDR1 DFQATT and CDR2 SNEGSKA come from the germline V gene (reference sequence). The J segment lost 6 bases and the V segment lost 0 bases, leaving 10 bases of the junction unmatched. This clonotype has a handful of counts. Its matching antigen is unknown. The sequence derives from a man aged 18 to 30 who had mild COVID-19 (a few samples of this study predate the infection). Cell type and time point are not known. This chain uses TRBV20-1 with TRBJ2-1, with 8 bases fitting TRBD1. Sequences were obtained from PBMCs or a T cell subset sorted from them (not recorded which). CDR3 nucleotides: TGCAGTGCTAGAGATCCTCAGGGGGCACGTCTCAATGAGCAGTTCTTC. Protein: CSARDPQGARLNEQFF.